This is a list of T cell receptor beta chains from one sample in a study of shared clonotypes between healthy human individuals. Data came from immunoSEQ multiplex PCR; TCRdb stores just in-frame clones and leaves some out. The sample records about a million clones, approximately 75% being singletons. Material: memory CD4+ T cells from PBMCs. The receptors originated from a man aged 18 to 35 in good health. Some clones in this sample may be carry-over from other donors' samples. The CDR3 runs from the conserved cysteine through the conserved F or W. Each record gives: D gene, J gene, clone size, V gene, CDR3 DNA, CDR3 protein. D genes are given only for firm matches. Clone size appears in some rows only: once, few, many, or a class for an expanded clone.

d_gene: .
j_gene: TRBJ1-1
abundance: many
v_gene: TRBV5-1
CDR3nt: TGCGCCAGCAGCTGGGCGGTTGACGGCCTGTCTGAAGCTTTCTTT
CDR3aa: CASSWAVDGLSEAFF

d_gene: .
j_gene: TRBJ1-3
abundance: .
v_gene: TRBV27
CDR3nt: TGTGCCAGCAGCAGGGATAGATCGCCGGGAAACACCATATATTTT
CDR3aa: CASSRDRSPGNTIYF

d_gene: .
j_gene: TRBJ1-2
abundance: .
v_gene: TRBV19
CDR3nt: TGTGCCAGGTACTCCCTCGCACAGCTTAACTATGGCTACACCTTC
CDR3aa: CARYSLAQLNYGYTF

d_gene: TRBD2
j_gene: TRBJ2-1
abundance: few
v_gene: TRBV18
CDR3nt: TGTGCCAGCTCACCAACTAGCGGGAGGCCCCTGGGATCCAATGAGCAGTTCTTC
CDR3aa: CASSPTSGRPLGSNEQFF

d_gene: .
j_gene: TRBJ1-4
abundance: .
v_gene: TRBV29-1
CDR3nt: TGCAGCGTTGAACTGTGGAATGAAAAACTGTTTTTT
CDR3aa: CSVELWNEKLFF

d_gene: .
j_gene: TRBJ1-6
abundance: .
v_gene: TRBV10-2
CDR3nt: TGCGCCAGCCGAGGGACGGTGGGGAAATCACCCCTCCACTTT
CDR3aa: CASRGTVGKSPLHF

d_gene: .
j_gene: TRBJ2-3
abundance: .
v_gene: TRBV5-1
CDR3nt: TGCGCCAGCAGCCGCTTCGGTAGCACAGATACGCAGTATTTT
CDR3aa: CASSRFGSTDTQYF

d_gene: TRBD1
j_gene: TRBJ1-2
abundance: .
v_gene: TRBV4-1
CDR3nt: TGCGCCAGCAGCCAAGGACAGGGCGAGAACTATGGCTACACCTTC
CDR3aa: CASSQGQGENYGYTF

d_gene: .
j_gene: TRBJ2-1
abundance: .
v_gene: TRBV11-2
CDR3nt: TGTGCCAGCAGCTTTCCGGGGTCACCCTCCAAACCGAACAATGAGCAGTTCTTC
CDR3aa: CASSFPGSPSKPNNEQFF

d_gene: .
j_gene: TRBJ2-7
abundance: .
v_gene: TRBV27
CDR3nt: TGTGCCAGCAGTTTATTGGTCGGCTACGAGCAGTACTTC
CDR3aa: CASSLLVGYEQYF

d_gene: TRBD1
j_gene: TRBJ2-7
abundance: few
v_gene: TRBV27
CDR3nt: TGTGCCAGCAGTCCCTTAGGACAGGGGGCCGAGCAGTACTTC
CDR3aa: CASSPLGQGAEQYF

d_gene: .
j_gene: TRBJ2-6
abundance: .
v_gene: TRBV11-2
CDR3nt: TGTGCCAGCAGCTTTCGGTCTGGAGGCGGGGCCAACGTCCTGACTTTC
CDR3aa: CASSFRSGGGANVLTF

d_gene: .
j_gene: TRBJ1-2
abundance: once
v_gene: TRBV7-3
CDR3nt: TGTGCCAGCAGCCCCTTCGCCTCTAACTATGGCTACACCTTC
CDR3aa: CASSPFASNYGYTF

d_gene: .
j_gene: TRBJ1-2
abundance: .
v_gene: TRBV4-2
CDR3nt: TGTGCCAGCAGCCAAGATAGGGCAGGAGCTAACTATGGCTACACCTTC
CDR3aa: CASSQDRAGANYGYTF

d_gene: .
j_gene: TRBJ2-3
abundance: many
v_gene: TRBV29-1
CDR3nt: TGCAGCGTTGACCTCCTCAGGGGAGGGTATTTT
CDR3aa: CSVDLLRGGYF

d_gene: .
j_gene: TRBJ1-1
abundance: few
v_gene: TRBV7-3
CDR3nt: TGTGCCAGCAGCCAAGGGGTCATGAACACTGAAGCTTTCTTT
CDR3aa: CASSQGVMNTEAFF

d_gene: .
j_gene: TRBJ2-6
abundance: .
v_gene: TRBV7-9
CDR3nt: TGTGCCAGCAGCCTACAGCTCTCTGGGGCCAACGTCCTGACTTTC
CDR3aa: CASSLQLSGANVLTF

d_gene: .
j_gene: TRBJ1-2
abundance: .
v_gene: TRBV6-1
CDR3nt: TGTGCCAGCAGTGATTCGGGGGGGCAGCACTATGGCTACACCTTC
CDR3aa: CASSDSGGQHYGYTF

d_gene: TRBD2
j_gene: TRBJ2-3
abundance: .
v_gene: TRBV28
CDR3nt: TGTGCCAGCAGTTGGTTGGCTAGAGCTAGCGGGCGGGCAGATACGCAGTATTTT
CDR3aa: CASSWLARASGRADTQYF

d_gene: .
j_gene: TRBJ1-5
abundance: once
v_gene: TRBV14
CDR3nt: TGTGCCAGCAGCCAAGATCGATGGGAGCACCAGCATTTT
CDR3aa: CASSQDRWEHQHF

d_gene: .
j_gene: TRBJ2-1
abundance: .
v_gene: TRBV29-1
CDR3nt: TGCAGCGTTGAGGAGAGCGCCATCAAGAATGAGCAGTTCTTC
CDR3aa: CSVEESAIKNEQFF

d_gene: .
j_gene: TRBJ2-7
abundance: many
v_gene: TRBV28
CDR3nt: TGTGCCAGCAAAGTAGGGGGGGCCGATCACGAGCAGTACTTC
CDR3aa: CASKVGGADHEQYF

d_gene: .
j_gene: TRBJ2-5
abundance: .
v_gene: TRBV28
CDR3nt: TGTGCCAGCAACCTCGGGACGGGAGAGACCCAGTACTTC
CDR3aa: CASNLGTGETQYF

d_gene: TRBD1
j_gene: TRBJ2-7
abundance: once
v_gene: TRBV4-2
CDR3nt: TGTGCCAGCAGCCGAAAAAGTCAGACCGGGACAGCCTACGAGCAGTACTTC
CDR3aa: CASSRKSQTGTAYEQYF

d_gene: .
j_gene: TRBJ2-7
abundance: .
v_gene: TRBV2
CDR3nt: TGTGCCAGCTACCGGGATACTACCTACGAGCAGTACTTC
CDR3aa: CASYRDTTYEQYF

d_gene: .
j_gene: TRBJ1-2
abundance: .
v_gene: TRBV11-2
CDR3nt: TGTGCCAGCAGCTTAGCAGATTACTATGGCTACACCTTC
CDR3aa: CASSLADYYGYTF

d_gene: .
j_gene: TRBJ2-1
abundance: .
v_gene: TRBV2
CDR3nt: TGTGCCAGCAGCGTTAGCCTGGGGCCCAGTGAGCAGTTCTTC
CDR3aa: CASSVSLGPSEQFF

d_gene: .
j_gene: TRBJ1-4
abundance: .
v_gene: TRBV6-6
CDR3nt: TGTGCCAGCAGACGTACAACTAATGAAAAACTGTTTTTT
CDR3aa: CASRRTTNEKLFF

d_gene: .
j_gene: TRBJ1-3
abundance: .
v_gene: TRBV2
CDR3nt: TGTGCCAGCAGTATAAAAGGGGATATCTCTGGAAACACCATATATTTT
CDR3aa: CASSIKGDISGNTIYF

d_gene: .
j_gene: TRBJ1-2
abundance: .
v_gene: TRBV4-1
CDR3nt: TGCGCCAGCAGCCAAGATGTCCAGAGGATCTTGAACTATGGCTACACCTTC
CDR3aa: CASSQDVQRILNYGYTF

d_gene: TRBD2
j_gene: TRBJ2-2
abundance: .
v_gene: TRBV19
CDR3nt: TGTGCCAGTAGACGGGGACTAGCGGGCACCGGGGAGCTGTTTTTT
CDR3aa: CASRRGLAGTGELFF

d_gene: .
j_gene: TRBJ1-5
abundance: few
v_gene: TRBV6-5
CDR3nt: TGTGCCAGCAGTTACTCGAGGAATCAGCCCCAGCATTTT
CDR3aa: CASSYSRNQPQHF

d_gene: TRBD2
j_gene: TRBJ2-1
abundance: .
v_gene: TRBV25-1
CDR3nt: TGTGCCAGCGGTTCCATAGCGGGAGGCCACTACAATGAGCAGTTCTTC
CDR3aa: CASGSIAGGHYNEQFF

d_gene: .
j_gene: TRBJ2-7
abundance: many
v_gene: TRBV5-1
CDR3nt: TGCGCCAGCAGCTTCATCAGGGGCTACGAGCAGTACTTC
CDR3aa: CASSFIRGYEQYF

d_gene: .
j_gene: TRBJ2-5
abundance: once
v_gene: TRBV14
CDR3nt: TGTGCCAGCAGCCAGGGTTGGGTCGAGACCCAGTACTTC
CDR3aa: CASSQGWVETQYF

d_gene: TRBD1
j_gene: TRBJ2-7
abundance: few
v_gene: TRBV6-4
CDR3nt: TGTGCCAGACGCACAGGGGGCCCCTACGAGCAGTACTTC
CDR3aa: CARRTGGPYEQYF

d_gene: .
j_gene: TRBJ1-5
abundance: few
v_gene: TRBV30
CDR3nt: TGTGCCTGGAGTCCAACGCGCGGCAATCAGCCCCAGCATTTT
CDR3aa: CAWSPTRGNQPQHF

d_gene: .
j_gene: TRBJ2-3
abundance: .
v_gene: TRBV29-1
CDR3nt: TGCAGCGTTGTTGACAGGAGGGCAAGCACAGATACGCAGTATTTT
CDR3aa: CSVVDRRASTDTQYF

d_gene: TRBD1
j_gene: TRBJ2-2
abundance: .
v_gene: TRBV18
CDR3nt: TGTGCCAGCTCACCATTACAGGGGGCCACCGGGGAGCTGTTTTTT
CDR3aa: CASSPLQGATGELFF

d_gene: .
j_gene: TRBJ1-2
abundance: .
v_gene: TRBV5-4
CDR3nt: TGTGCCAGCAGCTTGCTAACGAGTACCTTC
CDR3aa: CASSLLTSTF

d_gene: .
j_gene: TRBJ2-7
abundance: .
v_gene: TRBV27
CDR3nt: TGTGCCAGCAGTTTAACTAGGAGCTCCTACGAGCAGTACTTC
CDR3aa: CASSLTRSSYEQYF

d_gene: TRBD1
j_gene: TRBJ2-7
abundance: .
v_gene: TRBV27
CDR3nt: TGTGCCAGCAGACTCGGGACAGGCGCTCTCTACGAGCAGTACTTC
CDR3aa: CASRLGTGALYEQYF

d_gene: .
j_gene: TRBJ2-7
abundance: few
v_gene: TRBV29-1
CDR3nt: TGCAGCGTTGGAACAGTCGAACCCTACGAGCAGTACTTC
CDR3aa: CSVGTVEPYEQYF

d_gene: .
j_gene: TRBJ2-1
abundance: .
v_gene: TRBV25-1
CDR3nt: TGTGCCAGCGAGGGGAGCTCCTACAATGAGCAGTTCTTC
CDR3aa: CASEGSSYNEQFF

d_gene: .
j_gene: TRBJ1-4
abundance: .
v_gene: TRBV5-1
CDR3nt: TGCGCCAGCAGCTTGGATGGACAGTGGAATGAAAAACTGTTTTTT
CDR3aa: CASSLDGQWNEKLFF

d_gene: TRBD2
j_gene: TRBJ2-7
abundance: once
v_gene: TRBV30
CDR3nt: TGTGCCGGAGGCGGGGGCTACGAGCAGTACTTC
CDR3aa: CAGGGGYEQYF

d_gene: TRBD1
j_gene: TRBJ2-1
abundance: .
v_gene: TRBV29-1
CDR3nt: TGCAGCGTTTATAAGGGGGCAGAGCAGTTCTTC
CDR3aa: CSVYKGAEQFF

d_gene: TRBD1
j_gene: TRBJ2-3
abundance: few
v_gene: TRBV19
CDR3nt: TGTGCCAGTAGTGCCCCAGGACAGGCCAGGGGCACAGATACGCAGTATTTT
CDR3aa: CASSAPGQARGTDTQYF

d_gene: .
j_gene: TRBJ1-1
abundance: .
v_gene: TRBV18
CDR3nt: TGTGCCAGCTCACCAGTCTATGGGGACACTGAAGCTTTCTTT
CDR3aa: CASSPVYGDTEAFF

d_gene: TRBD1
j_gene: TRBJ2-7
abundance: .
v_gene: TRBV5-8
CDR3nt: TGTGCCAGCAGCTACCCGGGACAGTCCTACGAGCAGTACTTC
CDR3aa: CASSYPGQSYEQYF

d_gene: .
j_gene: TRBJ2-2
abundance: .
v_gene: TRBV6-1
CDR3nt: TGTGCCAGCAGTGAACTAGCGATAACGAACACCGGGGAGCTGTTTTTT
CDR3aa: CASSELAITNTGELFF

d_gene: TRBD2
j_gene: TRBJ2-7
abundance: .
v_gene: TRBV27
CDR3nt: TGTGCCAGCAGGGAAGTACTACTAGCGGGAGGGGGATACGAGCAGTACTTC
CDR3aa: CASREVLLAGGGYEQYF

d_gene: .
j_gene: TRBJ1-2
abundance: many
v_gene: TRBV19
CDR3nt: TGTGCCAGTAGGGATCCGGGACTTTCCAGGGACTACACCTTC
CDR3aa: CASRDPGLSRDYTF

d_gene: .
j_gene: TRBJ2-2
abundance: .
v_gene: TRBV11-2
CDR3nt: TGTGCCAGCAGCACACAGGCCTGGGAGCTGTTTTTT
CDR3aa: CASSTQAWELFF

d_gene: .
j_gene: TRBJ1-3
abundance: .
v_gene: TRBV13
CDR3nt: TGTGCCAGCAGCCGGGACGGAGGGTCTGGAAACACCATATATTTT
CDR3aa: CASSRDGGSGNTIYF

d_gene: .
j_gene: TRBJ2-2
abundance: .
v_gene: TRBV5-1
CDR3nt: TGCGCCAGCAGCTTGGAACAGGTAGCCGGGGAGCTGTTTTTT
CDR3aa: CASSLEQVAGELFF

d_gene: .
j_gene: TRBJ2-6
abundance: once
v_gene: TRBV19
CDR3nt: TGTGCCGGTACCTCGGACACACGAATATCTGGGGCCAACGTCCTGACTTTC
CDR3aa: CAGTSDTRISGANVLTF

d_gene: .
j_gene: TRBJ2-7
abundance: .
v_gene: TRBV28
CDR3nt: TGTGCCATACGGTCCCCTGACAGGCCGGGAGAGCAGTACTTC
CDR3aa: CAIRSPDRPGEQYF

d_gene: TRBD1
j_gene: TRBJ2-5
abundance: .
v_gene: TRBV2
CDR3nt: TGTGCCAGCAGTGGGGGACAGCCCTTCGGGGAGACCCAGTACTTC
CDR3aa: CASSGGQPFGETQYF